The source of this TCR beta chain is a study of blood T cell repertoires in COVID-19 (dated by TCRdb to between 2020 and 2021). Study-level background: Samples covering the acute and convalescent phases of COVID-19 were provided by collaborators in the United States, Italy and Spain. The prospective study material was composed of cDNA or gDNA derived from T cells, B-cell-depleted T cells, or PBMCs. Subjects who had been exposed to COVID-19, were actively infected with it, or had recovered from it provided the deeply sampled blood TCRbeta repertoires that made up the dataset. The repertoires were released in a freely available public database meant as a resource for research on the immune response to SARS-CoV-2. The samples were drawn from two sources: the first 160 participants of the ongoing ImmuneRACE study, and some 1,300 subjects contributed by 6 global collaborators. Sample metadata almost always included a de-identified subject ID, COVID-19 status, age in years and sex. Where available, HLA class I and class II types were obtained from metadata supplied by the sample provider rather than from assay-based typing.

Regarding this clone: Its antigen is not yet known. No base quality values were provided; no much bigger clone lies one nucleotide off.

Collaborating institutions collected whole blood in K2EDTA tubes following their own protocols. For TCRbeta analysis, collaborators shipped samples as frozen whole blood, isolated PBMCs, or DNA extracted from either of those sample types. General conclusions and limits of the study: How much clinical and demographic metadata was included differed by source and by participant, and the metadata was provided uncurated.

TCRbeta CDR3 regions were amplified from genomic DNA by means of the immunoSEQ Assay, a bias-controlled multiplex PCR. The authors processed their data as follows. The number of nucleated cells in each sample was estimated by amplification of reference gene primers within the assay. Sequence reads were collapsed and filtered to measure the absolute abundance of every unique TCRbeta CDR3 rearrangement. For each sample, productive Simpson clonality was calculated as the square root of Simpson's diversity index over productive rearrangements. TCRdb's version of the immuneACCESS table is confined to in-frame rearrangements and falls short of the full clone set. An unresolved V gene accounts for under half of the shortfall where checked; the remainder is of unknown origin. V and J calls and clone size are as listed in that table; D and trimming were resolved from the DNA. The sample table lists 70,000 to 95,000 clones, under 90% of them with a count of one. Of the sample, 13% falls within the top ten clones.

From a lookup of the germline V gene (reference sequence), CDR1 and CDR2 are SEHNR and FQNEAQ. From its cysteine to its phenylalanine, the CDR3 spans 15 amino acids. Of the read, only the CDR3 DNA is kept; its 45 bases are in frame from base 1. Trimming at the junction amounts to 5 bases on V and 0 bases on J, and the germline ends lie 10 bases apart. The chain employs TRBV7-9 and TRBJ1-4; the D segment cannot be called with confidence. This sequence was found in a human donor in a cohort sampled during active COVID-19. Material: peripheral blood. This receptor has the CDR3 CASSPRPATNEKLFF. The nucleotide sequence is given as TGTGCCAGCAGCCCCAGGCCTGCAACTAATGAAAAACTGTTTTTT.